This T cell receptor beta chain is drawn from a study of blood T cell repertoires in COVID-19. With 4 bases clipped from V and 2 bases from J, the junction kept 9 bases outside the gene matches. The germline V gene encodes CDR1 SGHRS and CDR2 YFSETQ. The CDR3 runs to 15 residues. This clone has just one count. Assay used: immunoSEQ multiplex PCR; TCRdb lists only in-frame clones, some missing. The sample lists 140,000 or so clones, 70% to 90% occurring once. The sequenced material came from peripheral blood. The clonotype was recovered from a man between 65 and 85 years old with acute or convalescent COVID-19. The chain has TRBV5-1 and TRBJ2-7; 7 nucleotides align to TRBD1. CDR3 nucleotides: TGCGCCAGCAGCATTCCCCGGGGACAGACCTACGAGCAGTACTTC. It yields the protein CASSIPRGQTYEQYF. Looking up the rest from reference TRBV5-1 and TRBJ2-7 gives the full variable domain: KAGVTQTPRYLIKTRGQQVTLSCSPISGHRSVSWYQQTPGQGLQFLFEYFSETQRNKGNFPGRFSGRQFSNSRSEMNVSTLELGDSALYLCASSIPRGQTYEQYFGPGTRLTVT.